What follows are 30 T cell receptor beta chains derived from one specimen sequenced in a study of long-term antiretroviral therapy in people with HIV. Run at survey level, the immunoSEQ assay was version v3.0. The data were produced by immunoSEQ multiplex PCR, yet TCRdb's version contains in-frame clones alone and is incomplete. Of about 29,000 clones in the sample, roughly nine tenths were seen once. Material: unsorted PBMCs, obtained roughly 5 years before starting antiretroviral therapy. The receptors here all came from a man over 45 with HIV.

CDR3 DNA sequence: TGTGCCAGCAGCGACGCGATATCCTTGACAGGCACCGGGGAGCTGTTTTTT. This codes for CASSDAISLTGTGELFF. The chain joins TRBV9 to TRBJ2-2; weak D call: TRBD1 (6 bases). Germline CDR1 and CDR2: SGDLS and YYNGEE. V was pared by 3 bases and J by 4 bases, with 19 bases between. CDR3 size: 17 residues.

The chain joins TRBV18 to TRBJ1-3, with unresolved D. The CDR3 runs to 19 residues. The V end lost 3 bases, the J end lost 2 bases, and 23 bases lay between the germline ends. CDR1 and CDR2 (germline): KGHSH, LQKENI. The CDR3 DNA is TGTGCCAGCTCACCGAGACGTCGGGGAGGCGGAATCCCTGGAAACACCATATATTTT. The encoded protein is CASSPRRRGGGIPGNTIYF.

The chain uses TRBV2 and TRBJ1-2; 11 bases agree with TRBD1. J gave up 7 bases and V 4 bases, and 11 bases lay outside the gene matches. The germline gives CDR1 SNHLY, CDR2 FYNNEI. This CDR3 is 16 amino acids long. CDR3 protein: CASSVLLGQGAGGYTF. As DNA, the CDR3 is TGTGCCAGCAGTGTCTTACTTGGACAGGGGGCTGGTGGCTACACCTTC.

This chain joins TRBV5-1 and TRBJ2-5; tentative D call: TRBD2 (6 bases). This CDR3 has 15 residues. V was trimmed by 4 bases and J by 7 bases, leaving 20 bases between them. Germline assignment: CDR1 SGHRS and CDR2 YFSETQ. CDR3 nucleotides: TGCGCCAGCAGCGAAGGAGGGGCGGAACCGGGGACCCAGTACTTC. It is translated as CASSEGGAEPGTQYF.

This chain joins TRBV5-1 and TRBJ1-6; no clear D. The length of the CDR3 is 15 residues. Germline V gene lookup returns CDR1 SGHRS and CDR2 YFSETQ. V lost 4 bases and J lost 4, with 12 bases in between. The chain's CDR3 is CASSRDTKYNSPLHF. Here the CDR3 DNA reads TGCGCCAGCAGCCGTGACACAAAATATAATTCACCCCTCCACTTT.

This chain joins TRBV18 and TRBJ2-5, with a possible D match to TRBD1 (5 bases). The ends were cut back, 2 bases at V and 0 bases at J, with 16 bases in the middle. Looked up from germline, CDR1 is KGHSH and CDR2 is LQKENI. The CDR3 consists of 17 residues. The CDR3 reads CASSPIQTALYQETQYF. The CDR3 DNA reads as TGTGCCAGCTCACCAATCCAGACAGCCTTGTACCAAGAGACCCAGTACTTC.

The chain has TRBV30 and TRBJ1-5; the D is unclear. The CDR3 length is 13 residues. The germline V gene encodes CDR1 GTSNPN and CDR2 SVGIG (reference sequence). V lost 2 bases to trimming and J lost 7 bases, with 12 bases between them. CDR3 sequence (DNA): TGTGCCTGGAGTCCCAGTTTAGGGCAGCCCCAGCATTTT. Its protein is CAWSPSLGQPQHF.

The CDR3 DNA reads TGCGCCAGCAGCCGATGGACAGCGGGGGGGTCCTACGAGCAGTACTTC. It encodes CASSRWTAGGSYEQYF. The V call is TRBV5-1, the J call TRBJ2-7; 10 bases agree with TRBD2. Germline CDR1 and CDR2: SGHRS and YFSETQ. Trimming removed 4 bases from V and 1 base from J; junction bases left unmatched: 8. CDR3 length equals 16 residues.

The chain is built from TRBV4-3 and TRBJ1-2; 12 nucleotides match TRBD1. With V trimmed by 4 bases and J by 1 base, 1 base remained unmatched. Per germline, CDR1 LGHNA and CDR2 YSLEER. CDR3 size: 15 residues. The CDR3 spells CASSRDRGRNYGYTF. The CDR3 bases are TGCGCCAGCAGCCGGGACAGGGGGCGTAACTATGGCTACACCTTC.

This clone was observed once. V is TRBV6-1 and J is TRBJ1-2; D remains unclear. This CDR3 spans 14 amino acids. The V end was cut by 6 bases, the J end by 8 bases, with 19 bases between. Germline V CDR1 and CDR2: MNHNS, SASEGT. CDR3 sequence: CASSLLHLVLGYTF. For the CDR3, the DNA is TGTGCCAGCAGCCTCCTCCACCTGGTGCTCGGCTACACCTTC.

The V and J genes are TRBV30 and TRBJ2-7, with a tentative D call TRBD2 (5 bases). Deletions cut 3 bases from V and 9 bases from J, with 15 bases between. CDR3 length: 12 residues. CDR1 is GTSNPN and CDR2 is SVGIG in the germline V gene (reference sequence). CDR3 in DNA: TGTGCCTGGAGAAAGGGAGCCAAGGGGCAGTACTTC. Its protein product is CAWRKGAKGQYF.

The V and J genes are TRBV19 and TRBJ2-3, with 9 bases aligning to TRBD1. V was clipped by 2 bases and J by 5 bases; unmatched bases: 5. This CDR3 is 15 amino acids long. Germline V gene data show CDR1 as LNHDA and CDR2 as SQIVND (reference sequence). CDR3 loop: CASSIQGQGIDTQYF. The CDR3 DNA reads TGTGCCAGTAGTATACAAGGACAGGGGATAGATACGCAGTATTTT.

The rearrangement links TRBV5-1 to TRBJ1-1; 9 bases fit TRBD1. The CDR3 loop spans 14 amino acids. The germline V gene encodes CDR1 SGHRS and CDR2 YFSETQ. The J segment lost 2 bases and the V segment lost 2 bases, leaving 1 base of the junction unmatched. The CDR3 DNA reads TGCGCCAGCAGCTTACAGGGGGCTAACACTGAAGCTTTCTTT. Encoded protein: CASSLQGANTEAFF.

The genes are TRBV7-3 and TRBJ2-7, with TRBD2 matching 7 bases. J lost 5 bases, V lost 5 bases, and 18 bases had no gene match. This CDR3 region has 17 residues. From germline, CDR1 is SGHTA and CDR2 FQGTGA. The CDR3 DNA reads TGTGCCAGCAGCCCGTCTGAGTGGGGGGGTAGTTTCGACGAGCAGTACTTC. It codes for CASSPSEWGGSFDEQYF.

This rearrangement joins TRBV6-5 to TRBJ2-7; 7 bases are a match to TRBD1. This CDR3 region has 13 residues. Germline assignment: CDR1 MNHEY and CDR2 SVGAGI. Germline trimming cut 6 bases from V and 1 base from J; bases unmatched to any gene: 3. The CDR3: CASSGTASYEQYF. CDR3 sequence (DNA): TGTGCCAGCAGCGGGACAGCGTCCTACGAGCAGTACTTC.

DNA for the CDR3: TGCGCCAGCAGCCAAGACTGGACAGCGACAGATACGCAGTATTTT. Protein product: CASSQDWTATDTQYF. This chain links TRBV4-3 with TRBJ2-3, with a weak D call TRBD1 (6 bases). V was trimmed by 0 bases and J by 3 bases, leaving 10 bases between them. CDR1 and CDR2 (germline): LGHNA, YSLEER. The CDR3 is 15 amino acids.

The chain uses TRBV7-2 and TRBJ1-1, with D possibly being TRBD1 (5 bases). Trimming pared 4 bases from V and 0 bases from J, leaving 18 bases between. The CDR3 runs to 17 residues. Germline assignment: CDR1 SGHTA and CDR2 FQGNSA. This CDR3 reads CASSSPLGGQMNTEAFF. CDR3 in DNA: TGTGCCAGCAGCTCCCCACTTGGGGGTCAAATGAACACTGAAGCTTTCTTT.

The CDR3 nucleotides are TGCGCCAGCAGCCAAGAATACGGAATGGGGTCACCCCTCCACTTT. This codes for CASSQEYGMGSPLHF. The chain recombines TRBV4-3 with TRBJ1-6; D ambiguous. This CDR3 has 15 amino acids. V shed 0 bases and J shed 10 bases, with 13 bases lying between them. Per germline, CDR1 LGHNA and CDR2 YSLEER.

This CDR3 reads CASSQGPYEQYF. CDR3 sequence (DNA): TGTGCCAGCAGCCAGGGGCCCTACGAGCAGTACTTC. V is TRBV7-2 and J is TRBJ2-7, with D maybe TRBD1 (6 bases). This CDR3 has 12 residues. Germline V gives CDR1 SGHTA, CDR2 FQGNSA. V lost 5 bases to trimming and J lost 2 bases, with 7 bases between them.

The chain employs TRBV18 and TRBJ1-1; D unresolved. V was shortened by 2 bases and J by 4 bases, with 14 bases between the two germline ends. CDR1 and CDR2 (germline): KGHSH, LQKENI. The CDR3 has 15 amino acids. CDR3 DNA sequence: TGTGCCAGCTCACCAACGGCAGGCTGGGGCACTGAAGCTTTCTTT. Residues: CASSPTAGWGTEAFF. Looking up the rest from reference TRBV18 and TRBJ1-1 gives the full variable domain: NAGVMQNPRHLVRRRGQEARLRCSPMKGHSHVYWYRQLPEEGLKFMVYLQKENIIDESGMPKERFSAEFPKEGPSILRIQQVVRGDSAAYFCASSPTAGWGTEAFFGQGTRLTVV.

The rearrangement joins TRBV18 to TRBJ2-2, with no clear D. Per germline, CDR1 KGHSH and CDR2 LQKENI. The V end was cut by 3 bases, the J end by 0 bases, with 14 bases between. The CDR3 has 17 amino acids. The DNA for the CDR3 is TGTGCCAGCTCACCCCAGAACGAGGCCTCGAACACCGGGGAGCTGTTTTTT. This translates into CASSPQNEASNTGELFF.

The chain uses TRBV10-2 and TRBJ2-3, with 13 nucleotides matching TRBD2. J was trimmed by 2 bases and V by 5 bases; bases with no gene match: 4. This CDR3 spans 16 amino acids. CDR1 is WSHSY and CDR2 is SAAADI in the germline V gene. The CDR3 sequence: CASSRTSGGSTDTQYF. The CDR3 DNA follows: TGCGCCAGCAGTAGGACTAGCGGGGGCTCCACAGATACGCAGTATTTT.

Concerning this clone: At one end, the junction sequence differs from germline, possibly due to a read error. CDR3: CASSRTFSSYEQYF. CDR3 coding DNA: TGTGCTAGCAGCCGAACTTTTAGCTCCTACGAGCAGTACTTC. This sequence joins TRBV7-7 and TRBJ2-7; D remains ambiguous. Germline loops: CDR1 SSHAT, CDR2 FNYEAQ (reference sequence). The CDR3 totals 14 residues.

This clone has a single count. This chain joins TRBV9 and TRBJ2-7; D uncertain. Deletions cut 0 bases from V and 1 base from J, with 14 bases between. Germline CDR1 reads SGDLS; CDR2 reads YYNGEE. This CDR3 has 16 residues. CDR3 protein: CASSVGGSEVSYEQYF. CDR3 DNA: TGTGCCAGCAGCGTAGGCGGCAGCGAAGTTTCCTACGAGCAGTACTTC.

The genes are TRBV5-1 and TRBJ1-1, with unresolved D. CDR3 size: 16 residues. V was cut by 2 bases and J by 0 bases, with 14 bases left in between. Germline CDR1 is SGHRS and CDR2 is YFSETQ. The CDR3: CASSFLGRQMNTEAFF. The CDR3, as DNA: TGCGCCAGCAGCTTCCTCGGGAGGCAGATGAACACTGAAGCTTTCTTT. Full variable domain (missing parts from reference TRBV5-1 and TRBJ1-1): KAGVTQTPRYLIKTRGQQVTLSCSPISGHRSVSWYQQTPGQGLQFLFEYFSETQRNKGNFPGRFSGRQFSNSRSEMNVSTLELGDSALYLCASSFLGRQMNTEAFFGQGTRLTVV.

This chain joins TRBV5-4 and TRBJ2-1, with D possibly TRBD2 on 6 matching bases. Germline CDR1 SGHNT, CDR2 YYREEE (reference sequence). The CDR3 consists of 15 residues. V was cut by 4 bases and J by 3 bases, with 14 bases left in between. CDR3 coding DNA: TGTGCCAGCAGCCCTACTAGCTCCGACTACAATGAGCAGTTCTTC. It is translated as CASSPTSSDYNEQFF.

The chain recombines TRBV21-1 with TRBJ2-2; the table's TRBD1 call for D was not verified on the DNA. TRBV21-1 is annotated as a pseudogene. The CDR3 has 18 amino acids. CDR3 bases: TGTGCCAGCAGCTTATTCCAAGGACAGGGACTAAACACCGGGGAGCTGTTTTTT. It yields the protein CASSLFQGQGLNTGELFF.

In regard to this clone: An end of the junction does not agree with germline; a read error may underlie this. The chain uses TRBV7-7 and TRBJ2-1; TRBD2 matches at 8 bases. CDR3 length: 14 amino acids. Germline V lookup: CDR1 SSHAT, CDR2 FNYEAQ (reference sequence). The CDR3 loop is CASSSGLASDEQFF. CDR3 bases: TGTGCTAGCAGCTCCGGACTAGCTAGCGATGAGCAGTTCTTC.

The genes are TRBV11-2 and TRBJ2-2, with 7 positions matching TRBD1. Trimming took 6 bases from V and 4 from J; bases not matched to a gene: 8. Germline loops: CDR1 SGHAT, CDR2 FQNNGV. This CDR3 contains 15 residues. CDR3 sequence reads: CASRRTGGFTGELFF. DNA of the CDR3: TGTGCCAGCAGAAGGACAGGAGGCTTCACCGGGGAGCTGTTTTTT.

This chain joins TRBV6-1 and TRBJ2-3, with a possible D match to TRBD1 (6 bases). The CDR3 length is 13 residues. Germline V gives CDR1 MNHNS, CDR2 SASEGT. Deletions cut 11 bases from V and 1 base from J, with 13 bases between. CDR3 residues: CALRAGGTDTQYF. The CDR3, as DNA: TGTGCCTTGAGGGCAGGGGGCACAGATACGCAGTATTTT.